These T cell receptor beta chains were read from a single sample in a study of long-term antiretroviral therapy in people with HIV. Here immunoSEQ multiplex PCR was the method, and the copy in TCRdb shows in-frame clones only, minus some. The sample records roughly 18,000 clones, roughly nine tenths being singletons. The starting material was unsorted PBMCs, obtained 4.2 years after starting antiretroviral therapy. The receptors shown here come from a man aged 50 to 59 with HIV. The CDR3 runs from the conserved cysteine through the conserved F or W. Fields, in order: J gene, D gene, V gene, CDR3 length, clone size, CDR3 protein, CDR3 DNA. D genes are given only for firm matches. Not all rows give a size; the values are once, few, many and, for expanded clones, a class.

TRBJ1-6 | NA | TRBV9 | 16 | once | CASSVGGPSYNSPLHF | TGTGCCAGCAGCGTAGGAGGGCCTTCATATAATTCACCCCTCCACTTT
TRBJ1-5 | NA | TRBV11-2 | 13 | once | CASSLDRTQPQHF | TGTGCCAGCAGCTTAGATCGGACCCAGCCCCAGCATTTT
TRBJ1-5 | TRBD1 | TRBV2 | 14 | NA | CASSPTGANQPQHF | TGTGCCAGCAGTCCGACAGGGGCCAATCAGCCCCAGCATTTT
TRBJ1-2 | NA | TRBV29-1 | 12 | once | CSVEDGSGGYTF | TGCAGCGTTGAGGACGGGTCGGGTGGCTACACCTTC
TRBJ2-1 | TRBD2 | TRBV2 | 16 | NA | CASVPRLAGLGSEQFF | TGTGCCAGCGTCCCTCGGTTAGCGGGGCTTGGTAGTGAGCAGTTCTTC
TRBJ1-5 | NA | TRBV4-1 | 14 | NA | CASSQTAAYQPQHF | TGCGCCAGCAGCCAAACGGCAGCTTACCAGCCCCAGCATTTT
TRBJ2-1 | TRBD1 | TRBV2 | 16 | NA | CASSELGTGRYNEQFF | TGTGCCAGCAGTGAACTTGGGACAGGGAGATACAATGAGCAGTTCTTC
TRBJ1-1 | NA | TRBV10-3 | 13 | medium-sized | CAISNLEGTEAFF | TGTGCCATCAGTAACCTGGAAGGCACTGAAGCTTTCTTT
TRBJ1-2 | TRBD1 | TRBV6-6 | 15 | NA | CASSYSGTGGDGYTF | TGTGCCAGCAGTTACTCGGGGACAGGGGGCGACGGCTACACCTTC
TRBJ2-4 | TRBD2 | TRBV2 | 16 | NA | CASSEAGTSGLNIQYF | TGTGCCAGCAGTGAAGCCGGGACTAGCGGGTTAAACATTCAGTACTTC